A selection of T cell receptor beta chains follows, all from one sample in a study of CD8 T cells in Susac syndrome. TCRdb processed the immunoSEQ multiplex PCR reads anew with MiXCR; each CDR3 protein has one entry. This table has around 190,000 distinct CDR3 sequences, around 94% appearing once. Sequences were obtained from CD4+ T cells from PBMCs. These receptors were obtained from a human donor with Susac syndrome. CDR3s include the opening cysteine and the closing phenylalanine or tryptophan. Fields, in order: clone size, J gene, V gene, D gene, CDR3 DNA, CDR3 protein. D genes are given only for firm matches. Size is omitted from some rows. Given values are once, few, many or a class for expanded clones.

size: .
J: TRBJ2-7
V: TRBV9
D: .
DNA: TGTGCCAGCAGCGTAGCACGGGGCTACGAGCAGTACTTC
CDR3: CASSVARGYEQYF

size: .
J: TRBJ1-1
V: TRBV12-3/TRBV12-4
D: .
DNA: TGTGCCAGCAGGTTATCAGGGGCTTCCACTGAAGCTTTCTTT
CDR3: CASRLSGASTEAFF

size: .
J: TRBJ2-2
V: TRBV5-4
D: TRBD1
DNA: TGTGCCAGCAGTGACAGGGGGCGTTCGAACACCGGGGAGCTGTTTTTT
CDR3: CASSDRGRSNTGELFF

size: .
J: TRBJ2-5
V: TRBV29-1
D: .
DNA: TGCAGCGTTGAAGGACATCAGCAAGAGACCCAGTACTTC
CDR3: CSVEGHQQETQYF

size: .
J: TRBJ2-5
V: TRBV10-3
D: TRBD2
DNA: TGTGCCATCAGTGAGAGCGGGGGGGAAGAGACCCAGTACTTC
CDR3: CAISESGGEETQYF

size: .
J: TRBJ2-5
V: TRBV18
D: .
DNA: TGTGCCAGCTCACCAAGGGTCGGGGAGACCCAGTACTTC
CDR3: CASSPRVGETQYF

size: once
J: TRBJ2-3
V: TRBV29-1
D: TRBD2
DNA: TGCAGCGTTGCAGGAGAAGCGGGGGGGCTGGCAGATACGCAGTATTTT
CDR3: CSVAGEAGGLADTQYF

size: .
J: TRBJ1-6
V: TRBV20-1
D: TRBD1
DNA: TGCAGTGCCCTGAGGACAGGGTTCTCACCCCTCCACTTT
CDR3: CSALRTGFSPLHF

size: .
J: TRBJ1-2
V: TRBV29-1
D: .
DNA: TGCAGCGGGGCACAGACTAACTATGGCTACACCTTC
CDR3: CSGAQTNYGYTF

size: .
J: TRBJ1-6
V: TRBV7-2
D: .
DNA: TGTGCCAGCAGCTTAGGGCAGTACCTCCACTTT
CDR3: CASSLGQYLHF

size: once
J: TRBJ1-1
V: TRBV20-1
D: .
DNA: TGCAGTGCTAGACGGCAGAAGAACACTGAAGCTTTCTTT
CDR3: CSARRQKNTEAFF

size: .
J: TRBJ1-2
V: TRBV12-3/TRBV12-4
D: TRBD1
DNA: TGTGCCAGCAGTTCGGGACAGGTCGTGGATGGCTACACCTTC
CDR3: CASSSGQVVDGYTF

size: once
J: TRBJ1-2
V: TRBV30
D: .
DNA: TGTGCCTGGAGTACCGTCTATGGCTACACCTTC
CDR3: CAWSTVYGYTF

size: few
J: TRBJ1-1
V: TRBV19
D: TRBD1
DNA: TGTGCCAGTAGCGGGACAGGGATCACTGAAGCTTTCTTT
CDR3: CASSGTGITEAFF

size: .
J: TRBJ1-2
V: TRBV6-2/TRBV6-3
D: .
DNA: TGTGCCAGCAGTTTCGACCGGTATGGCTACACCTTC
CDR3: CASSFDRYGYTF

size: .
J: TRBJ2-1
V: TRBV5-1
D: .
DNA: TGCGCCAGCAGCTTGGCCGGAGCGTCCAATGAGCAGTTCTTC
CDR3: CASSLAGASNEQFF

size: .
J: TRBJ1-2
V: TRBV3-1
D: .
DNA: TGTGCCAGCAGCCCCCAAGCCAGGGGAAATGGCTACACCTTC
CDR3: CASSPQARGNGYTF

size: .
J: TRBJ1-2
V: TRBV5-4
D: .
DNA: TGTGCCAGCAACTGGGCAGGGCTTAACTATGGCTACACCTTC
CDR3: CASNWAGLNYGYTF

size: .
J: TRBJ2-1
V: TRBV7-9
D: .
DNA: TGTGCCAGCAGCTCAAGTGGGAATAGGGAGCAGTTCTTC
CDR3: CASSSSGNREQFF

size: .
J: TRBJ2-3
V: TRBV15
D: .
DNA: TGTGCCACCAGCAGAGATACAGATACGCAGTATTTT
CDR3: CATSRDTDTQYF

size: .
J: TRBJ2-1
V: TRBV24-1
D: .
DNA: TGTGCCACCAGTGACCGAGGGGGGCTCAAGCAGTTCTTC
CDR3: CATSDRGGLKQFF

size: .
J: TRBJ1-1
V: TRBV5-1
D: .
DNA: TGCGCCAGCAGCTCTACAGGGCAGCGGACTGAAGCTTTCTTT
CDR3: CASSSTGQRTEAFF

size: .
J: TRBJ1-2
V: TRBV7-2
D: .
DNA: TGTGCCAGCAGCTTAGAATACCTCCTTGGCTACACCTTC
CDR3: CASSLEYLLGYTF

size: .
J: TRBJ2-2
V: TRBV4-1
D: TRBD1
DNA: TGCGCCAGCAGCCCTACTGATTCAGGGAGAATTCAGGGGGTGAACACCGGGGAGCTGTTTTTT
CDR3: CASSPTDSGRIQGVNTGELFF

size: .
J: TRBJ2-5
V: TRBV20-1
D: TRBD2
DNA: TGCAGTGCTAGGGGTACTAGCGGGGGGGCTATAGAGACCCAGTACTTC
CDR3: CSARGTSGGAIETQYF

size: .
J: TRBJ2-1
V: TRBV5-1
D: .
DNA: TGCGCCAGCAGCTTCGACCAACAAAACCGGAATGAGCAGTTCTTC
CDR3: CASSFDQQNRNEQFF

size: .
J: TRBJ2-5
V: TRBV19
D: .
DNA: TGTGCCAGTAGTCCAACGGCAGGGACCACCGAAGAGACCCAGTACTTC
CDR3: CASSPTAGTTEETQYF

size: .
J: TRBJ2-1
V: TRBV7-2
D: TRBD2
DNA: TGTGCCAGCAGCCCCAACACGGGGGGGACTGAGCAGTTCTTC
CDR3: CASSPNTGGTEQFF

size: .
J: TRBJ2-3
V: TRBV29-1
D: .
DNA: TGCAGCGTTGACGGCTTCACAGATACGCAGTATTTT
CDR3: CSVDGFTDTQYF

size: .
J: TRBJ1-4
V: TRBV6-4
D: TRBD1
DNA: TGTGCCAGCAGTCTCCCGACAGGGCCTAATGAAAAACTGTTTTTT
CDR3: CASSLPTGPNEKLFF

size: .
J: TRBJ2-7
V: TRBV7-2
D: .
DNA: TGTGCCAGCAGCCTAAGACAGGCTGGGTCCTCCTACGAGCAGTACTTC
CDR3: CASSLRQAGSSYEQYF

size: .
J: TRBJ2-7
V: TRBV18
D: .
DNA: TGTGCCAGCTCACCACCGGGGGGGCCAACCTACGAGCAGTACTTC
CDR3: CASSPPGGPTYEQYF

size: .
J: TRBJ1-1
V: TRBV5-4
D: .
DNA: TGTGCCAGCAGCGGCGGGACCGGGACTGAAGCTTTCTTT
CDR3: CASSGGTGTEAFF

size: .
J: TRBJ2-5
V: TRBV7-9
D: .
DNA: TGTGCCAGCAGCTTAGATCACCAGGAGACCCAGTACTTC
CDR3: CASSLDHQETQYF

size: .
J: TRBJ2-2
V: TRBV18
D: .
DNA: TGTGCCAGCTCACCAGGGTCTGGCCTGAACACCGGGGAGCTGTTTTTT
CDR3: CASSPGSGLNTGELFF

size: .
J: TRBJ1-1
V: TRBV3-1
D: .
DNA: TGTGCCAGCAGCCACCCGATGGGCGAAGCTTTCTTT
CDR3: CASSHPMGEAFF

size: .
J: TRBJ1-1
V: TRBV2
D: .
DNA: TGTGCCATCACTCGGGCAGAAGCTTTCTTT
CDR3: CAITRAEAFF

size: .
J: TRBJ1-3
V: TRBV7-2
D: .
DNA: TGTGCCAGCAGCTTGGCCGGAGGGGGAAACACCATATATTTT
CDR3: CASSLAGGGNTIYF

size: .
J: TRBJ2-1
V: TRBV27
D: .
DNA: TGTGCCAGCAGTTTACGGGTCGGGGGCCACCGGGATGAGCAGTTCTTC
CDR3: CASSLRVGGHRDEQFF

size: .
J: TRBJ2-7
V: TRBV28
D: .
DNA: TGTGCCAGCTGGGCACGATACAGGGACGAGCAGTACTTC
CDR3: CASWARYRDEQYF

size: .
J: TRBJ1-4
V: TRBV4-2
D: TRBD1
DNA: TGTGCCAGCAGCCCAGGGGGGGGTGATCGTGAAAAACTGTTTTTT
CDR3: CASSPGGGDREKLFF

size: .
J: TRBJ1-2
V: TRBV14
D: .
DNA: TGTGCCAGCAGCCAAGATTCAGGGCAGGGGAATGGCTACACCTTC
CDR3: CASSQDSGQGNGYTF

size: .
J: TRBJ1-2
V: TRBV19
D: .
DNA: TGTGCCAGTAAGCTAGGGGTTAACTATGGCTACACCTTC
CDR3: CASKLGVNYGYTF

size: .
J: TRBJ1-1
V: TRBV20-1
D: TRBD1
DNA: TGCAGTGCGGACATTGGACAGGGACGGACTGAAGCTTTCTTT
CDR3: CSADIGQGRTEAFF

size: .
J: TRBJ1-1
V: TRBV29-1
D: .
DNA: TGCAGCGTTGTCCCGGGAGGGGGTGAAGCTTTCTTT
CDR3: CSVVPGGGEAFF

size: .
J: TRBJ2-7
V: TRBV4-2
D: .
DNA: TGTGCCAGCAGCCAAGTGCGGGGAGGATCCTACGAGCAGTACTTC
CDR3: CASSQVRGGSYEQYF

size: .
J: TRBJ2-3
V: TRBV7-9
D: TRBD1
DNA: TGTGCCAGCAGCTTAGCGACAGGGGCTGGCACAGATACGCAGTATTTT
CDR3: CASSLATGAGTDTQYF

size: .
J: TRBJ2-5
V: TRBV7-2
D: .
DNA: TGTACCAGCAGCTTAGTCCGACTAGGGGGGGAGACCCAGTACTTC
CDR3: CTSSLVRLGGETQYF

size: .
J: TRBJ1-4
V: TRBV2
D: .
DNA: TGTGCCAGCAGGAGGGGGGAAGGAAATGAAAAACTGTTTTTT
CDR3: CASRRGEGNEKLFF

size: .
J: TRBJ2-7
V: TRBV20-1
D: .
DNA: TGCAGTGCTCCCCTAGGGGACGAGCAGTACTTC
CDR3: CSAPLGDEQYF

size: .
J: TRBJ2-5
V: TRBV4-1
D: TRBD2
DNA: TGCGCCAGCAGCCCCGGACTAGCGGGGAGGGGACAAGAGACCCAGTACTTC
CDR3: CASSPGLAGRGQETQYF

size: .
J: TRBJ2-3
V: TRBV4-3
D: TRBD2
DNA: TGCGCCAGCAGCCAAGATACGGCTAGCGGATACACATATACGCAGTATTTT
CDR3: CASSQDTASGYTYTQYF

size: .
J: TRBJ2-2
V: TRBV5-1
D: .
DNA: TGCGCCAGCAGCTTGGAAGCAGGAGAAAGCGCTACCTCCGGGGAGCTGTTTTTT
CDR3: CASSLEAGESATSGELFF

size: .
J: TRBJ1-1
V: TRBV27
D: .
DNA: TGTGCCAGCAGTTCATGGACGGCTATGAACACTGAAGCTTTCTTT
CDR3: CASSSWTAMNTEAFF